This T cell receptor beta chain came from a study of cytotoxic CD8 clonotypes in ibrutinib-treated CLL. Study-level background: Response sampling occurred after a median 12 months of treatment (range 6 to 36).

The intended depth for sequencing was 1 in 200,000 to 1 in 1 million T cells. TCRdb keeps only in-frame clones here, not all; method: immunoSEQ multiplex PCR. Altogether tens of thousands of clones are present, roughly 57% being singletons, with the ten largest covering roughly 14%. Looked up from germline, CDR1 is MNHEY and CDR2 is SMNVEV (reference sequence). The CDR3 is made up of 16 amino acids. J lost 10 bases, V lost 3 bases, and 14 bases had no gene match. Concerning this clone itself: Antigen: not known.

Study findings and constraints: Clonality went up at the time of ibrutinib response, stayed stable in sustained remission, and later dropped back toward its baseline level at progression. Public clonotypes were rare and shrank or held steady on treatment.

The TCR was taken from a human donor with chronic lymphocytic leukemia. The chain employs TRBV27 and TRBJ2-1; 8 bases are shared with TRBD2. The source material was PBMCs, sampled after 12 months of ibrutinib treatment. DNA of the CDR3: TGTGCCAGCAGTTTCCCCGGGGGGGCTTCTCCCAGGGAGCAGTTCTTC. Amino acids: CASSFPGGASPREQFF.